This T cell receptor beta chain was documented in a study of response to subunit inactivated influenza vaccine. Study-wide results and caveats: Authors suggested each seasonal flu vaccination may recruit only limited numbers of new T cells.

Per germline, CDR1 MNHEY and CDR2 SVGAGI. Trimming took off 2 bases at V and 3 bases at J, with 13 bases between the two ends. This CDR3 spans 15 amino acids. This clonotype has more than one count but fewer than ten. What it binds is unknown. TCRdb fed the RT-PCR reads into MiXCR, producing one record per CDR3 protein. The table shows 250,000 to 350,000 distinct CDR3 sequences, with roughly 20% occurring only once. The rearrangement joins TRBV6-5 to TRBJ1-2; weak D call: TRBD1 (5 bases). The source material was PBMCs from blood, sampled around 22 months after vaccination. The receptor was derived from a man aged 45 to 70 who received an inactivated influenza vaccine. CDR3 bases: TGTGCCAGCAGTTACGCCGGCAGGGCCTACTATGGCTACACCTTC. This encodes CASSYAGRAYYGYTF.